This entry lists 28 T cell receptor beta chains sequenced from one sample in a study of Ad26.COV2.S vaccination and SARS-CoV-2 variants. As to treatment: roughly 18 received Ad26.COV2.S at low or high dose, single or two shots; 5 received placebo; per-sample allocation not given. Vaccine and placebo recipients were sampled on day 63 after the first injection. Libraries were prepared by immunoSEQ multiplex PCR; TCRdb keeps only in-frame clonotypes and omits some of them. The sample holds about 470,000 clones, about nine tenths seen once. The specimen comprised peripheral blood, sampled in a trial of Ad26.COV2.S vaccine versus placebo. These TCRs come from a person aged 18-60 years who received the Ad26.COV2.S COVID-19 vaccine or a placebo.

The chain recombines TRBV7-2 with TRBJ1-5; 7 bases line up with TRBD1. Losses at the gene ends were 5 bases for V and 5 bases for J; bases not matched to a gene: 3. The CDR3 is 13 residues long. CDR1 is SGHTA and CDR2 is FQGNSA in the germline V gene. This CDR3 is CASSITGDQPQHF. Here the CDR3 DNA reads TGTGCCAGCAGCATAACAGGGGATCAGCCCCAGCATTTT.

This clone was recorded once. The chain links TRBV27 to TRBJ2-2; TRBD1 agrees at 10 bases. Trimming at V came to 2 bases and at J to 6 bases, leaving 6 bases not matched to a gene. Germline V gives CDR1 MNHEY, CDR2 SMNVEV (reference sequence). This CDR3 has 16 amino acids. The CDR3 reads CASSLTGQGLSGELFF. As DNA, the CDR3 is TGTGCCAGCAGTTTAACGGGACAGGGGTTATCCGGGGAGCTGTTTTTT.

The chain uses TRBV28 and TRBJ1-1; 8 bases map to TRBD1. CDR1 and CDR2 from the germline V gene are MDHEN and SYDVKM. V was clipped by 7 bases and J by 6 bases; unmatched bases: 4. This CDR3 contains 12 residues. For the CDR3, the DNA is TGTGCCAGCACTGAGGACAGGGCTGAAGCTTTCTTT. Encoded protein: CASTEDRAEAFF.

The gene calls are TRBV30 and TRBJ2-5, with 7 positions matching TRBD2. Germline trimming cut 2 bases from V and 1 base from J; bases unmatched to any gene: 7. The germline V gene encodes CDR1 GTSNPN and CDR2 SVGIG (reference sequence). This CDR3 has 15 residues. The CDR3 reads CAWSFVGGSQETQYF. The DNA of the CDR3 is TGTGCCTGGAGTTTTGTGGGAGGGAGCCAAGAGACCCAGTACTTC.

This clone was recorded once. V gene TRBV6-2 or TRBV6-3 combines with J gene TRBJ2-7, with 11 bases matching TRBD2. This CDR3 region has 16 residues. V was clipped by 5 bases and J by 3 bases; unmatched bases: 9. The V gene's germline CDR1 is MNHEY and CDR2 SVGEGT. Here the CDR3 reads CASSQTTSGSVYEQYF. For the CDR3, the DNA is TGTGCCAGCAGTCAGACAACTAGCGGGAGCGTCTACGAGCAGTACTTC.

This chain connects TRBV7-2 to TRBJ2-3; TRBD2 agrees at 13 bases. Germline CDR1 reads SGHTA; CDR2 reads FQGNSA. Losses at the gene ends were 4 bases for V and 10 bases for J; bases not matched to a gene: 8. The CDR3 runs to 15 residues. CDR3 region: CASSSSGTSGVPQYF. CDR3 sequence (DNA): TGTGCCAGCAGCTCATCCGGGACTAGCGGGGTTCCGCAGTATTTT.

The chain joins TRBV27 to TRBJ2-3; TRBD1 matches at 7 bases. V trimming: 6 bases; J trimming: 3 bases; junction bases outside the gene matches: 12. In germline, CDR1 is MNHEY, CDR2 SMNVEV (reference sequence). This CDR3 region has 16 residues. The chain's CDR3 is CASREYRDSRTDTQYF. The CDR3 DNA is TGTGCCAGCAGGGAGTATCGGGACAGCCGGACAGATACGCAGTATTTT.

The chain is built from TRBV7-2 and TRBJ2-7, with TRBD2 identical over 8 bases. CDR3 size: 15 residues. J was trimmed by 0 bases and V by 4 bases; bases with no gene match: 5. Germline V gene sequence: CDR1 SGHTA, CDR2 FQGNSA. The CDR3: CASSSPGTSSYEQYF. In DNA, the CDR3 is TGTGCCAGCAGCTCGCCCGGGACTAGCTCCTACGAGCAGTACTTC.

V and J are TRBV5-5 and TRBJ2-2; 7 nucleotides align to TRBD1. The V and J ends lost 3 bases and 9 bases, in that order; junction bases with no gene match: 14. This CDR3 has 16 residues. Germline-derived CDR1 and CDR2 are SGHKS and YYEKEE (reference sequence). CDR3 DNA: TGTGCCAGCAGCTGGATAGGGGGCGCCCCCCAATGGGAGCTGTTTTTT. It yields the protein CASSWIGGAPQWELFF. Full variable domain (missing parts from reference TRBV5-5 and TRBJ2-2): DAGVTQSPTHLIKTRGQQVTLRCSPISGHKSVSWYQQVLGQGPQFIFQYYEKEERGRGNFPDRFSARQFPNYSSELNVNALLLGDSALYLCASSWIGGAPQWELFFGEGSRLTVL.

This clone came up a few times. The V and J genes are TRBV2 and TRBJ1-4; 7 bases fit TRBD1. CDR3 size: 16 residues. Germline V gives CDR1 SNHLY, CDR2 FYNNEI. V trimming: 3 bases; J trimming: 7 bases; junction bases outside the gene matches: 11. As DNA, the CDR3 is TGTGCCAGCAGTGACCGACAGGGAGGATGGGGTGAAAAACTGTTTTTT. Translated, it gives CASSDRQGGWGEKLFF.

The V gene is TRBV18, the J gene TRBJ2-5, with TRBD2 matching 13 bases. In germline, CDR1 is KGHSH, CDR2 LQKENI. The CDR3 extends over 15 amino acids. J lost 4 bases, V lost 6 bases, and 5 bases had no gene match. DNA of the CDR3: TGTGCCAGCTCCCTGGGACTAGCGGGATCAGAGACCCAGTACTTC. Translated, it gives CASSLGLAGSETQYF.

This chain links TRBV24-1 with TRBJ2-1, with D unclear. V lost 1 base and J 0 bases, leaving 6 bases between the germline ends. Germline V gene sequence: CDR1 KGHDR, CDR2 SFDVKD. CDR3 size: 15 residues. The CDR3 region is CATSDLASSYNEQFF. The DNA for the CDR3 is TGTGCCACCAGTGATTTAGCGAGCTCCTACAATGAGCAGTTCTTC.

The chain carries TRBV12-3 or TRBV12-4 and TRBJ1-1, with 7 bases fitting TRBD1. With V trimmed by 6 bases and J by 5 bases, 6 bases remained unmatched. The CDR3 totals 13 residues. DNA of the CDR3: TGTGCCAGCAGCCTCACAGGGGAGACTGAAGCTTTCTTT. It is translated as CASSLTGETEAFF.

This sequence joins TRBV27 and TRBJ2-7; 10 bases agree with TRBD2. V lost 6 bases and J lost 2; bases outside the gene matches: 13. Germline V gene sequence: CDR1 MNHEY, CDR2 SMNVEV (reference sequence). CDR3 length: 17 amino acids. The CDR3 is CASSQGSGLAGAYEQYF. CDR3 bases: TGTGCCAGCAGCCAAGGCTCGGGGCTAGCGGGAGCCTACGAGCAGTACTTC.

J is TRBJ2-4 and V is TRBV18, with a possible D match to TRBD1 (6 bases). The CDR3 runs 15 residues. Trimming left V 3 bases short and J 4 bases short, with 13 bases between. Germline V lookup: CDR1 KGHSH, CDR2 LQKENI. CDR3 region: CASSPTGTIKNIQYF. For the CDR3, the DNA is TGTGCCAGCTCACCTACGGGGACAATAAAAAACATTCAGTACTTC.

The CDR3 here is CAWSADSYEQYF. Here the CDR3 DNA reads TGTGCCTGGAGCGCAGACAGCTACGAGCAGTACTTC. The rearrangement links TRBV30 to TRBJ2-7; possibly TRBD1 for D (5 bases). The germline CDR1 and CDR2 sequences are GTSNPN and SVGIG (reference sequence). V shed 3 bases and J shed 3 bases, with 9 bases lying between them. This CDR3 is built from 12 residues. Supplemented by reference TRBV30 and TRBJ2-7, the full variable domain reads SQTIHQWPATLVQPVGSPLSLECTVEGTSNPNLYWYRQAAGRGLQLLFYSVGIGQISSEVPQNLSASRPQDRQFILSSKKLLLSDSGFYLCAWSADSYEQYFGPGTRLTVT.

This chain uses TRBV7-3 with TRBJ1-1, with 7 bases identical to TRBD1. The length of the CDR3 is 16 residues. Trimming took 2 bases from V and 1 from J; bases not matched to a gene: 7. CDR1 SGHTA and CDR2 FQGTGA come from the germline V gene. CDR3 loop: CASSLVRTGPNTEAFF. CDR3 DNA: TGTGCCAGCAGCTTAGTTCGGACAGGACCGAACACTGAAGCTTTCTTT.

V gene TRBV27 combines with J gene TRBJ1-1; 10 nucleotides match TRBD1. The junction had 8 bases not matched to a gene; V was cut back by 3 bases and J by 4 bases. Germline lookup yields CDR1 MNHEY and CDR2 SMNVEV (reference sequence). The CDR3 is made up of 16 amino acids. CDR3 DNA: TGTGCCAGCAGTTTCCTAACCGGGACAGGGGCCACTGAAGCTTTCTTT. Its translation: CASSFLTGTGATEAFF.

This clone was counted between two and nine times. The genes are TRBV5-1 and TRBJ2-2, with D uncertain. Germline CDR1 is SGHRS and CDR2 is YFSETQ. The CDR3 is made up of 15 amino acids. The V gene lost 2 bases and the J gene lost 4 bases, with 12 bases spanning the gap. The DNA for the CDR3 is TGCGCCAGCAGCTTCCCCCTCGGGCTCACCGGGGAGCTGTTTTTT. This codes for CASSFPLGLTGELFF.

CDR3 nucleotides: TGTGCCAGCGGACGTCTAGCGGGAGGGCTCTATGAGCAGTTCTTC. This encodes CASGRLAGGLYEQFF. This chain joins TRBV2 and TRBJ2-1, with 12 nucleotides matching TRBD2. V shed 8 bases and J 8 bases; nucleotides not matched to a gene: 10. The V gene's germline CDR1 is SNHLY and CDR2 FYNNEI. The CDR3 is 15 amino acids.

This clone came up once. The chain has TRBV5-6 and TRBJ2-7, with TRBD1 identical over 7 bases. Germline V CDR1 and CDR2: SGHDT, YYEEEE. The ends lost 0 bases at V and 0 bases at J; junction bases unmatched: 6. CDR3 length: 16 residues. This CDR3 reads CASSLEPGGTSYEQYF. CDR3 in DNA: TGTGCCAGCAGCTTGGAACCAGGGGGTACCTCCTACGAGCAGTACTTC.

The chain couples TRBV19 to TRBJ2-5, with 10 bases that match TRBD2. The CDR3 contains 16 residues. V was clipped by 4 bases and J by 2 bases; unmatched bases: 7. Germline values: CDR1 LNHDA, CDR2 SQIVND (reference sequence). The chain's CDR3 is CASSTSGREDQETQYF. As DNA, the CDR3 is TGTGCCAGTAGTACTAGCGGGAGAGAGGATCAAGAGACCCAGTACTTC.

This chain links TRBV2 with TRBJ1-5; D might be TRBD1 (5 bases). Germline V gene data show CDR1 as SNHLY and CDR2 as FYNNEI. This CDR3 has 15 amino acids. V gave up 6 bases and J gave up 9 bases, with 21 bases separating them. The CDR3, as DNA: TGTGCCAGCAGCCTTACCGACAGAAACAGAGGGCCCCAGCATTTT. Translating gives CASSLTDRNRGPQHF.

This sequence joins TRBV27 and TRBJ2-2; D ambiguous. V was clipped by 5 bases and J by 6 bases, with 7 bases between them. This CDR3 has 12 amino acids. Germline V CDR1 and CDR2: MNHEY, SMNVEV (reference sequence). CDR3: CASSPRAGELFF. The CDR3 coding sequence is TGTGCCAGCAGTCCCCGGGCCGGGGAGCTGTTTTTT.

The rearrangement uses TRBV5-1 and TRBJ2-3; D not certain. The V end lost 0 bases, the J end lost 6 bases, and 8 bases lay between the germline ends. The CDR3 is 13 amino acids. Germline CDR1 is SGHRS and CDR2 is YFSETQ. DNA of the CDR3: TGCGCCAGCAGCTTGGGCAGCGCCGATACGCAGTATTTT. It codes for CASSLGSADTQYF.

V and J are TRBV7-9 and TRBJ2-3, with a weak D call TRBD1 (5 bases). Trimming cost V 2 bases and J 1 base, with 13 bases left between them. There are 16 residues in the CDR3. CDR1 SEHNR and CDR2 FQNEAQ come from the germline V gene (reference sequence). CDR3 protein: CASSLWPEGGTDTQYF. The DNA of the CDR3 is TGTGCCAGCAGCTTATGGCCGGAAGGGGGCACAGATACGCAGTATTTT.

This chain connects TRBV28 to TRBJ2-3; 7 bases agree with TRBD2. The CDR3 spans 16 residues. Germline loops: CDR1 MDHEN, CDR2 SYDVKM. The junction had 8 bases not matched to a gene; V was cut back by 5 bases and J by 0 bases. As DNA, the CDR3 is TGTGCCAGCAGTCCCTTGACTAGCAGTAGCACAGATACGCAGTATTTT. As protein: CASSPLTSSSTDTQYF.

This rearrangement joins TRBV23-1 to TRBJ2-4; 8 bases line up with TRBD1. TRBV23-1 is recorded as an ORF, its role being uncertain. J lost 5 bases, V lost 4 bases, and 4 bases had no gene match. This CDR3 has 14 amino acids. CDR3 amino acids: CASSLTGEENIQYF. The CDR3 DNA follows: TGCGCCAGCAGTCTGACAGGGGAGGAAAACATTCAGTACTTC.